Each of the 8 T cell receptor beta chains below was sequenced from the same sample in a study of blood T cell repertoires in COVID-19. The method was immunoSEQ multiplex PCR; TCRdb's version includes in-frame clones alone and lacks a portion of them. The data show about 25,000 clones, nearly 90% seen once. The sample consisted of peripheral blood. These receptors all stem from an older man with acute or convalescent COVID-19.

The CDR3 here is CASSLVAPPYEQYF. The CDR3 DNA reads as TGCGCCAGCAGCTTGGTAGCTCCTCCCTACGAGCAGTACTTC. The rearrangement uses TRBV5-1 and TRBJ2-7; D is ambiguous. This CDR3 comprises 14 residues. The germline V and J ends were trimmed by 0 bases and 2 bases, with 9 bases remaining between them. Germline CDR1 SGHRS, CDR2 YFSETQ.

V usage is TRBV18 and J usage is TRBJ1-1; D unclear. CDR1 KGHSH and CDR2 LQKENI come from the germline V gene. The CDR3 has 17 residues. V lost 1 base and J lost 0, with 15 bases in between. In nucleotides, the CDR3 is TGTGCCAGCTCACCACTCGGCAGCTACAGCCTGAACACTGAAGCTTTCTTT. This codes for CASSPLGSYSLNTEAFF.

This chain joins TRBV4-2 and TRBJ1-2; D is uncertain. Looked up from germline, CDR1 is LGHNA and CDR2 is YNFKEQ. This CDR3 spans 13 amino acids. Trimming removed 1 base from V and 8 bases from J, with 11 bases in between. The CDR3 sequence is CASSQASLEGYTF. CDR3 coding DNA: TGTGCCAGCAGCCAAGCCTCCTTGGAGGGCTACACCTTC.

CDR3 DNA: TGTGCCAGTAGTATGGGAGGGGGTGAGACAGATACGCAGTATTTT. It yields the protein CASSMGGGETDTQYF. The chain couples TRBV19 to TRBJ2-3; tentatively, D is TRBD2 (7 bases). Trimming took off 3 bases at V and 3 bases at J, with 13 bases between the two ends. This CDR3 has 15 residues. The germline V gene encodes CDR1 LNHDA and CDR2 SQIVND (reference sequence).

The rearrangement links TRBV7-9 to TRBJ1-4; 7 bases match TRBD1. This CDR3 comprises 14 residues. The V gene's germline CDR1 is SEHNR and CDR2 FQNEAQ (reference sequence). The J segment lost 8 bases and the V segment lost 5 bases, leaving 8 bases of the junction unmatched. CDR3 region: CASSRYRGGEKLFF. The CDR3, as DNA: TGTGCCAGCAGCCGTTACAGGGGCGGCGAAAAACTGTTTTTT.

The chain has TRBV7-2 and TRBJ2-5; TRBD1 agrees at 9 bases. The germline gives CDR1 SGHTA, CDR2 FQGNSA. Unmatched junction bases numbered 7, after V lost 2 bases and J lost 0 bases. The CDR3 runs 17 residues. In DNA, the CDR3 is TGTGCCAGCAGCTTACGACAGGGGGTTGGAGACCAAGAGACCCAGTACTTC. Amino acids: CASSLRQGVGDQETQYF.

This chain uses TRBV29-1 with TRBJ2-5, with TRBD2 as a possible D gene (6 bases). The CDR3 spans 14 residues. V dropped 4 bases and J dropped 4 bases, with 16 bases sitting between them. Germline V lookup: CDR1 SQVTM, CDR2 ANQGSEA. The CDR3, as DNA: TGCAGCGTTGGGCCCCCGGGGGTTGGAGAGACCCAGTACTTC. Its protein product is CSVGPPGVGETQYF.

V usage is TRBV4-2 and J usage is TRBJ2-5; 7 nucleotides agree with TRBD2. Looked up from germline, CDR1 is LGHNA and CDR2 is YNFKEQ. The CDR3 consists of 21 residues. V lost 1 base to trimming and J lost 2 bases; unmatched junction nucleotides: 22. CDR3: CASSQVRRAGRSRLIQETQYF. For the CDR3, the DNA is TGTGCCAGCAGCCAAGTTCGTCGAGCGGGGCGGTCAAGACTAATACAAGAGACCCAGTACTTC.